The T cell receptor (beta chain) under discussion was sequenced for a study of blood T cell repertoires in COVID-19. Method: immunoSEQ multiplex PCR; TCRdb's copy keeps in-frame clones and lacks some. Of around 230,000 clones in the sample, about 80% are singletons; the top ten hold 2.5%. This clone was counted once. Germline assignment: CDR1 MNHEY and CDR2 SVGAGI. V shed 7 bases and J shed 11 bases, with 20 bases lying between them. The CDR3 totals 13 residues. The chain has TRBV6-5 and TRBJ1-1; possibly TRBD1 for D (5 bases). The sequencing sample was made of peripheral blood. The TCR sequence derives from a woman aged 40 to 55 with active or convalescent COVID-19. The CDR3 DNA reads as TGTGCCAGCAAAAGTGGAGGAACGGGGGGGGCTTTCTTT. Amino acids: CASKSGGTGGAFF.